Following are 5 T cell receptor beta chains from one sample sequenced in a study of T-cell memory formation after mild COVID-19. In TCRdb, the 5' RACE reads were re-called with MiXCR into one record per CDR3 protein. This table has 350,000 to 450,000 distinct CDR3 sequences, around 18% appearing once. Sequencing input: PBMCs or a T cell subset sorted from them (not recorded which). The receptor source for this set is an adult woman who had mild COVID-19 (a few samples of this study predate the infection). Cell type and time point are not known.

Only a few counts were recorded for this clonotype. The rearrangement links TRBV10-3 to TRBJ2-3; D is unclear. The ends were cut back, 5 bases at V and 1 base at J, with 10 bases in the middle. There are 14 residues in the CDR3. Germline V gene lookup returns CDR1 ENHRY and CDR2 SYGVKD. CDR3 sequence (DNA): TGTGCCATCAGTTATAGCCGGGGCACAGATACGCAGTATTTT. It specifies CAISYSRGTDTQYF.

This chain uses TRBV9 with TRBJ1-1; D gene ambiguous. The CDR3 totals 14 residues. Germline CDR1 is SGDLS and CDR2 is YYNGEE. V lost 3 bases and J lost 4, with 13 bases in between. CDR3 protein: CASSDSRLSTEAFF. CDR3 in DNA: TGTGCCAGCAGCGATTCCCGATTGAGCACTGAAGCTTTCTTT.

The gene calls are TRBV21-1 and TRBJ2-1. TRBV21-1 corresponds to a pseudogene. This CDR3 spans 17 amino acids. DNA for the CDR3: TGTGCCAGCAGCAAAAGTCACGAGTCGCCAGGCGGAAATGAGCAGTTCTTC. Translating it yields CASSKSHESPGGNEQFF.

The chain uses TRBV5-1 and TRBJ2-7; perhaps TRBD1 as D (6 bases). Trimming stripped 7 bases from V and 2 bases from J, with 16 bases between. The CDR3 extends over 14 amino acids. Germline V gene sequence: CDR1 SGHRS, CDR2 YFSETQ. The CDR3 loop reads CASGQQGTTYEQYF. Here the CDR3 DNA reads TGCGCCAGCGGCCAGCAGGGGACCACCTACGAGCAGTACTTC.

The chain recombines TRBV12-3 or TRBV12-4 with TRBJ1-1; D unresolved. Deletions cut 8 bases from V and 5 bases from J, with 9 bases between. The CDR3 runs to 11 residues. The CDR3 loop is CASQFRTEAFF. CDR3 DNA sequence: TGTGCCAGCCAATTCAGAACTGAAGCTTTCTTT.